This T cell receptor beta chain was found in a study of regulatory T cells in long-lasting Graves disease. Broader study findings: Peripheral blood alone, not thyroid tissue, underwent study.

CDR3 length: 15 residues. J gave up 7 bases and V 1 base, and 7 bases lay outside the gene matches. Building of the TCR beta libraries involved iRepertoire HTBI primers and Arm-PCR of CDR3 regions. In the source study's methods: Sequenced samples collectively carried some 60 TRBV and 14 TRBJ segments. TCRdb redid the calling of the multiplex PCR reads with MiXCR, one entry per CDR3 protein. TCRdb assigned the V and J calls; the authors' analysis was not used. The data contain a few hundred thousand distinct CDR3 sequences, around a fifth of them singletons. This clonotype was counted ten times or more. The target antigen is unknown. The time point here: persistent/refractory GD, antithyroid drugs over 5 years with positive TRAb. After RNA was extracted from PBMCs, the TCR library was made from it.

The gene calls are TRBV12-3 or TRBV12-4 and TRBJ1-2; 9 nucleotides agree with TRBD1. Source: peripheral blood mononuclear cells (PBMCs), taken when the disease was refractory, from a patient treated with antithyroid drugs. The clonotype comes from a female donor with Graves disease. For the CDR3, the DNA is TGTGCCAGCAGTTTAGGGGACAGGGTGCTTGGTGGCTACACCTTC. Its protein product is CASSLGDRVLGGYTF.